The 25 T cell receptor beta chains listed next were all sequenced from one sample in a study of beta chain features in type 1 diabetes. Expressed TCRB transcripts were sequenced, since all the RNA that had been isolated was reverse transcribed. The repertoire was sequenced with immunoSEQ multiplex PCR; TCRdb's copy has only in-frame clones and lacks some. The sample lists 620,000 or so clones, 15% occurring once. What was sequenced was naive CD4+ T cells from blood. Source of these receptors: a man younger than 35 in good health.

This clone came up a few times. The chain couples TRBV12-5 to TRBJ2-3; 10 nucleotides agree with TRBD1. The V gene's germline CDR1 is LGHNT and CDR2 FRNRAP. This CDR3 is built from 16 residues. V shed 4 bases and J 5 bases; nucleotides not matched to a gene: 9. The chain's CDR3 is CASGSTGGLLGDTQYF. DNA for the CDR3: TGTGCTAGTGGTTCGACAGGGGGCCTGTTGGGAGATACGCAGTATTTT.

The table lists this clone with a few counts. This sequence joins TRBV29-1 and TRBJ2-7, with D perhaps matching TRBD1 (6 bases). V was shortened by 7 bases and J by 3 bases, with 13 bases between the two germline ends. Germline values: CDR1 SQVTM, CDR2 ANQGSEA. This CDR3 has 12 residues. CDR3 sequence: CSAAGQHYEQYF. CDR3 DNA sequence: TGCAGCGCCGCCGGACAGCACTACGAGCAGTACTTC.

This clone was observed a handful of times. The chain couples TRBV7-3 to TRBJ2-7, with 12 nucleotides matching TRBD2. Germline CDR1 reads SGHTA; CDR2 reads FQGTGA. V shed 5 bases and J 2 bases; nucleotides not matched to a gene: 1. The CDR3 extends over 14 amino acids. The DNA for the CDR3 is TGTGCCAGCAGCACTAGCGGGGGGCCCTACGAGCAGTACTTC. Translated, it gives CASSTSGGPYEQYF.

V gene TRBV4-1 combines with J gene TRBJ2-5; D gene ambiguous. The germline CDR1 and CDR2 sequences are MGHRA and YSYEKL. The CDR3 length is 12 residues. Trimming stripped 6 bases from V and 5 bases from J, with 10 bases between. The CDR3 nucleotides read TGCGCCAGCAGAGGCAGGCCGGAGACCCAGTACTTC. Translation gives CASRGRPETQYF.

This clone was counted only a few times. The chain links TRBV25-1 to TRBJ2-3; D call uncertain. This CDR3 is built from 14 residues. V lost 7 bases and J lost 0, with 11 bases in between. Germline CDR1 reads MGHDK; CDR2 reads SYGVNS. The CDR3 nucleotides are TGTGCCAGCAACCTGAAGGGCAGCACAGATACGCAGTATTTT. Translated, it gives CASNLKGSTDTQYF.

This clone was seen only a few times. In DNA form, the CDR3 reads TGCGCCAGCAGCCAGAGGTGGACAGGGGGAGACACCTTC. This translates into CASSQRWTGGDTF. The chain carries TRBV4-3 and TRBJ1-2, with 10 bases that match TRBD1. Per germline, CDR1 LGHNA and CDR2 YSLEER. After removal of 3 bases from V and 12 bases from J, the junction contained 7 bases not matched to a gene. The CDR3 has 13 residues.

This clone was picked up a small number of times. DNA of the CDR3: TGTGCCAGCAGCCTCCTCCGGGACAGGGGAAACTATGGCTACACCTTC. It yields the protein CASSLLRDRGNYGYTF. The chain employs TRBV11-1 and TRBJ1-2, with TRBD1 identical over 10 bases. This CDR3 has 16 residues. J gave up 2 bases and V 5 bases, and 8 bases lay outside the gene matches. Germline CDR1 SGHAT, CDR2 FQDESV (reference sequence).

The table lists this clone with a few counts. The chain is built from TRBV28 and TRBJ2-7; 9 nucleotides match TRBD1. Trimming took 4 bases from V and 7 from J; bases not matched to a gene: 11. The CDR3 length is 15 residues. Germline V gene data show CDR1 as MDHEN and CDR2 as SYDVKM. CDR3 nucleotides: TGTGCCAGCAGTTCCGACCGGGACAGGGCTATTGAGCAGTACTTC. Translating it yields CASSSDRDRAIEQYF. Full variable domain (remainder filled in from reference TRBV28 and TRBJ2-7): DVKVTQSSRYLVKRTGEKVFLECVQDMDHENMFWYRQDPGLGLRLIYFSYDVKMKEKGDIPEGYSVSREKKERFSLILESASTNQTSMYLCASSSDRDRAIEQYFGPGTRLTVT.

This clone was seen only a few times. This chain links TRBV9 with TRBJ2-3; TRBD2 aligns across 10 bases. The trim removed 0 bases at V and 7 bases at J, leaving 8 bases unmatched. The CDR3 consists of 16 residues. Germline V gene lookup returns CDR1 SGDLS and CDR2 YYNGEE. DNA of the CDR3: TGTGCCAGCAGCGTAGAGGCTAGCGGGAGAGGGTATACGCAGTATTTT. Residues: CASSVEASGRGYTQYF.

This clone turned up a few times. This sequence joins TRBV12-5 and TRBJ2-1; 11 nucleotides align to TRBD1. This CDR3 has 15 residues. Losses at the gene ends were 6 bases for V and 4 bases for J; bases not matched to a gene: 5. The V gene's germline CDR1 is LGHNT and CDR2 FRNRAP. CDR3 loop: CASGPGTGGYNEQFF. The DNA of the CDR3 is TGTGCTAGTGGCCCCGGGACAGGGGGGTACAATGAGCAGTTCTTC.

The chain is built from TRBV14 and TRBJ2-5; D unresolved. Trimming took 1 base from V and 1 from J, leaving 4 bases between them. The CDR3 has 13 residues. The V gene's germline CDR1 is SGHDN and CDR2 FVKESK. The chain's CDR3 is CASSQALQETQYF. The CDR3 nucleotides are TGTGCCAGCAGCCAAGCCCTCCAAGAGACCCAGTACTTC. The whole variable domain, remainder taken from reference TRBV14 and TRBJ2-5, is EAGVTQFPSHSVIEKGQTVTLRCDPISGHDNLYWYRRVMGKEIKFLLHFVKESKQDESGMPNNRFLAERTGGTYSTLKVQPAELEDSGVYFCASSQALQETQYFGPGTRLLVL.

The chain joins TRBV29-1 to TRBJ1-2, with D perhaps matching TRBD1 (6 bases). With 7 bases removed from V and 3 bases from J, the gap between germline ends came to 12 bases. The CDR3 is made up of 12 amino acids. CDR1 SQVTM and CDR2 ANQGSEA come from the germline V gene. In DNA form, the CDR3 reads TGCAGCGCCCGTCCAGGGGACTATGGCTACACCTTC. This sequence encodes CSARPGDYGYTF.

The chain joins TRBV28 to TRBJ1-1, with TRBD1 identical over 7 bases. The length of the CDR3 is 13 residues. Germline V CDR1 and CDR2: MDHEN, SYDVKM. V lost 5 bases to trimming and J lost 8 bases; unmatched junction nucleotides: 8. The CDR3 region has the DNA TGTGCCAGCAGTGGGGGGACAGCCCAAGAAGCTTTCTTT. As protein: CASSGGTAQEAFF.

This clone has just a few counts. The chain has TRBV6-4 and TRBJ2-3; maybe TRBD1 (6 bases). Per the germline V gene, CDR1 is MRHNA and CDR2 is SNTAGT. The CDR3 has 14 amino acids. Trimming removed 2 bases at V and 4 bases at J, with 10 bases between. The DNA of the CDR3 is TGTGCCAGCAGTGACAGGGGGAGCGCAGATACGCAGTATTTT. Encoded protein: CASSDRGSADTQYF.

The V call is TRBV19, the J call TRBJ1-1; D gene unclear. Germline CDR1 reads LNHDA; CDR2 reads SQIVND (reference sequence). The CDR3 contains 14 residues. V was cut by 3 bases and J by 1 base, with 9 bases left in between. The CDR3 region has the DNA TGTGCCAGTAGTATTAAGGCGGGGAACACTGAAGCTTTCTTT. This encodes CASSIKAGNTEAFF.

The CDR3 nucleotides read TGTGCCAGCCCCTCAGTGGTGGCAACTGAAGCTTTCTTT. Translating gives CASPSVVATEAFF. This chain links TRBV5-4 with TRBJ1-1; D ambiguous. V gave up 7 bases and J gave up 5 bases, with 15 bases separating them. The CDR3 consists of 13 residues. Germline V gives CDR1 SGHNT, CDR2 YYREEE (reference sequence).

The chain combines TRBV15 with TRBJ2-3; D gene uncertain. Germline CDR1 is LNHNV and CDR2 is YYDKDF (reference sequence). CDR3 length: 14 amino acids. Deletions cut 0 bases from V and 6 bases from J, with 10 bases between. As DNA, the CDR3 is TGTGCCACCAGCAGAGATCCCTACCCCGATACGCAGTATTTT. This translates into CATSRDPYPDTQYF.

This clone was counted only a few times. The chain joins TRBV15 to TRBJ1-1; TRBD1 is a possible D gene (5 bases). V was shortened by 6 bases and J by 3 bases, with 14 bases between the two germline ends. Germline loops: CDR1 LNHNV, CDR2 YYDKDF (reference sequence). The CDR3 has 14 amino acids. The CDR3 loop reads CATSIRQGYTEAFF. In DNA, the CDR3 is TGTGCCACCAGTATCCGGCAGGGTTACACTGAAGCTTTCTTT.

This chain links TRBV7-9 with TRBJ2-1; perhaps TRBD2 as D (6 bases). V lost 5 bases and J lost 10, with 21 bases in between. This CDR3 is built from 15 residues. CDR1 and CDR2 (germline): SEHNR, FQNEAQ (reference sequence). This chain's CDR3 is CASSTSGTLKREQFF. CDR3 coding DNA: TGTGCCAGCAGCACCTCCGGGACTTTAAAAAGAGAGCAGTTCTTC.

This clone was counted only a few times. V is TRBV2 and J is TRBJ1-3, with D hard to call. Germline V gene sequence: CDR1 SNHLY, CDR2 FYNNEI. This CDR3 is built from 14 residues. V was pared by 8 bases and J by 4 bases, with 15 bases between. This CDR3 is CASCPESKGNTIYF. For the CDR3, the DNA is TGTGCCAGCTGTCCAGAGAGTAAAGGAAACACCATATATTTT.

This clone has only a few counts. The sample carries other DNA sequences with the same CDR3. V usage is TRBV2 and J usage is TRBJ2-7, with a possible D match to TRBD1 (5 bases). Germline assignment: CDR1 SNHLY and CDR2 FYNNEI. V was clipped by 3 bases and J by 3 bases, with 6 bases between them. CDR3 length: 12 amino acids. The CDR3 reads CASSEQGYEQYF. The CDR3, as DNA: TGTGCCAGCAGTGAGCAGGGCTACGAGCAGTACTTC.

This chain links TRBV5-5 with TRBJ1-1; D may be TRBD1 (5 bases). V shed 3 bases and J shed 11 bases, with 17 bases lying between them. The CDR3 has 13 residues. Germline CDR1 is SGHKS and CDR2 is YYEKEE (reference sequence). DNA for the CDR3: TGTGCCAGCAGCTCCGTCGGAAGCAGGGAGGCTTTCTTT. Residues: CASSSVGSREAFF.

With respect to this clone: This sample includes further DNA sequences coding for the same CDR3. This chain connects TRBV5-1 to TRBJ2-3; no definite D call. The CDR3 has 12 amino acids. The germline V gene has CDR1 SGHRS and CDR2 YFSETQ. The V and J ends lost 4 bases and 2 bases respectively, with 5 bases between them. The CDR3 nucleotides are TGCGCCAGCAGCGCCCCCACAGATACGCAGTATTTT. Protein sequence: CASSAPTDTQYF.

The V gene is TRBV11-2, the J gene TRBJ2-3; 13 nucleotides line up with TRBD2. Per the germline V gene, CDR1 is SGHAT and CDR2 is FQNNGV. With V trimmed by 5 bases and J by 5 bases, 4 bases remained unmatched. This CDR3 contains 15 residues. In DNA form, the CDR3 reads TGTGCCAGCAGCAGACTAGCGGGGGGTTTAGATACGCAGTATTTT. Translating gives CASSRLAGGLDTQYF.

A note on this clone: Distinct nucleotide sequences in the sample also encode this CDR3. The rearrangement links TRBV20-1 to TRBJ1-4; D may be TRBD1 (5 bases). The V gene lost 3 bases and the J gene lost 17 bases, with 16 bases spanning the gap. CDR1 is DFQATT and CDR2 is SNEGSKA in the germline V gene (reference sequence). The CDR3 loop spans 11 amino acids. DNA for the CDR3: TGCAGTGCTAGTCGAGGGGATATAGGTTTTTTT. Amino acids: CSASRGDIGFF.